This T cell receptor beta chain was recovered during a study of early T cells in non-severe SARS-CoV-2 infection. Study-level results: Clonotype matching in VDJdb favored anti-spike CD8 responses and did not capture private and CD4 specificities.

This clonotype was observed at least ten times. The antigen remains unidentified. Trimming at V came to 5 bases and at J to 7 bases, leaving 13 bases not matched to a gene. The CDR3 has 14 amino acids. Germline CDR1 is DFQATT and CDR2 is SNEGSKA (reference sequence). Unique molecular identifiers were attached to individual cDNA molecules. One entry per CDR3 protein, called by TCRdb with MiXCR from the 5' RACE reads. The sample shows around 28,000 distinct CDR3 sequences, 5% to 6.5% of them seen only once. The chain joins TRBV20-1 to TRBJ2-5, with TRBD1 matching over 7 bases. This receptor was taken from an adult who was a healthcare worker with PCR-confirmed SARS-CoV-2 infection or an uninfected control (not recorded which). The specimen sequenced was whole blood. The DNA for the CDR3 is TGCAGTGCTTACAGGGGTTCCCCCCAGGGGACCCAGTACTTC. It yields the protein CSAYRGSPQGTQYF.